This T cell receptor beta chain was profiled in a study of cytomegalovirus exposure and HLA in healthy donors (dated by TCRdb to about 2017). About the full investigation: An earlier analysis of roughly 570 of the donors reported approximately 260 Gb of sequence data and approximately 120 million unique TCR beta sequences obtained from roughly 170 million T cells. About 330 gigabases of sequencing data and around 88 million unique TCR sequences made up an early release that covered 640 HLA-typed donors. Of the roughly 400 genotyped donors, less than 90% were placed in the genetic ancestry cluster associated with self-reported Caucasian donors. The study was designed to test whether signatures of past pathogen exposure could be identified by cataloging public T cell receptors. The T cell repertoires of 666 subjects were profiled by immunosequencing and related to cytomegalovirus serostatus. In addition to the first cohort of 666 subjects, a separate validation cohort of 120 different subjects was used. To predict cytomegalovirus infection status, the study brought together high-throughput TCR immunosequencing, statistical association of individual TCRs with disease status, and machine learning. In a later analysis, previously published TCR beta repertoires from 666 donors were re-analyzed and high-resolution HLA genotyping was added so that TCR occurrence patterns could be studied. Rather than using new phenotypic data, the later analysis identified candidate immune exposures from TCR beta sequences and from how often those sequences occurred across donors. An earlier analysis of several hundred of the donors used high-throughput TCR beta sequencing to judge whether each TCR beta V gene segment behaved as functional or pseudogenic. Donor age, sex, ethnicity and CMV serostatus were collected together with the repertoire data. Genome-wide SNP genotypes for about 60% of the roughly 700 donors were used in a later genetic analysis, which treated that subset as a discovery cohort. Every repertoire in the discovery cohort had been generated on one and the same sequencing platform. Both class I and class II loci were covered by HLA typing, at four-digit resolution. The number of typed donors differed by locus: 629-630 for A, B, C, DRB1 and DQB1; 522 for DQA1; 606 for DPA1; and around 450 for DPB1. Roughly 5 DR-DQ haplotypes were treated as single units for association and clustering because of strong linkage in the cohort. Among around 400 genotyped donors of the cohort, an average of approximately 240,000 unique TCR beta nucleotide sequences was sequenced per donor, of which about 19% were non-productive.

Libraries came from the immunoSEQ multiplex PCR assay. The multiplex PCR relied on a mix of 60 forward primers for TCR Vbeta segments and 13 reverse primers for TCR Jbeta segments. The CDR3 region of rearranged TCR beta genes was amplified from genomic DNA by a multiplex PCR assay. On the Illumina HiSeq System, the amplified TCR beta libraries were sequenced as 87-base-pair reads. Per the authors' processing: A later analysis counted approximately 74 million unique TCR beta chains across the 690 or so repertoires, and some 12 million of these chains were shared by at least two donors. A nearest-neighbor algorithm error-corrected the raw reads and collapsed the reads into unique sequences, merging closely related sequences to remove PCR and sequencing errors. Alignment of CDR3 sequences to IMGT reference sequences was used to assign V, D and J gene segments. For a sequence to be retained, a match of at least six nucleotides was required to both a V gene segment and a J gene segment. A rearrangement was called productive if the CDR3 had no stop codons and remained in frame with V and J, and every other rearrangement was called non-productive. CDR3 was defined by IMGT convention, running from the second conserved V-encoded cysteine to the conserved J-encoded phenylalanine. The earlier analysis of 587 of the donors excluded sequences that lacked an unambiguous match to a single V gene segment. In an earlier analysis of several hundred of the donors, V segments were called functional above 56.7% productive rearrangements and were called segregating when the between-donor standard deviation exceeded 5%. A statistical classification framework was built for diagnosing cytomegalovirus status from the catalog of TCR beta chain sequences. V and J gene assignment, in a later analysis, came from comparing TCR nucleotide sequences with IMGT/GENE-DB human TR gene sequences. Using the TCRdist pipeline, a later analysis assigned CDR3 sequences along with most-parsimonious VDJ recombination scenarios. In a later analysis, every TCR beta chain was defined by the combination of its CDR3 amino acid sequence and its V-gene family, and reads without a unique V-gene family were dropped. As a way to deal with suspected cross-contamination and a sequencing artifact, a later analysis dropped approximately 590 nucleotide sequences that were highly shared and had low generation probability. In a later analysis, a clonal expansion index for each public chain was calculated from normalized within-repertoire ranks of inferred template counts. In a later analysis, generation probabilities were computed with a VDJ recombination model fitted to out-of-frame rearrangements, and the resulting probabilities were checked against IGoR. A later analysis scored TCR-TCR, TCR-HLA and TCR-CMV co-occurrence with hypergeometric tests, applying a repertoire-size bias correction to TCR pairs. False discovery rates were estimated in a later analysis by permuting HLA or CMV assignments 20 times. A later analysis grouped co-occurring TCRs with DBSCAN, adding TCRdist sequence similarity when clustering within HLA-allele-positive subsets. Co-occurrence clustering excluded repertoires with fewer than 30,000 or more than 120,000 public chains, plus five with anomalous nucleotide sharing. Here the immuneACCESS table is served through TCRdb, limited to in-frame sequences with V and J called. Missing clones are a known gap in these copies; in checked studies unresolved V genes cover under half, and the rest lacks a known reason. That table is the source of V, J and clone size, and D and trimming were worked out from the DNA. This sample is represented by 150,000 to 200,000 clones; roughly 87% of them were singletons. 1.5% to 2% of the sample rests with the top ten.

In total, just over 650 healthy bone marrow donors made up the cohort. All cohort members were sampled while nominally healthy, although unrecorded immune exposures were likely present. The donor was CMV seronegative and belonged to the group of under 400 seronegative cohort members. Every donor gave a peripheral blood sample, and the peripheral blood mononuclear cells from that sample were used for TCR beta sequencing. The Qiagen DNeasy Blood Extraction Kit was used to extract genomic DNA from the blood cell samples. Concerning this clone: The antigen it recognizes is unknown. The input lacks base qualities; no much larger clone sits a single base away.

The paper's findings and limits, for the study overall: In a later analysis, most CMV-associated TCR beta chains were found to appear HLA-restricted, with HLA associations seemingly driven largely by CMV exposure. The authors suggested that the approach could potentially be extended to other disease states and immunological phenotypes. Cytomegalovirus status was reported to be diagnosed by the classifier with high specificity and sensitivity in both the original and validation cohorts. Because HLA typing was unavailable for some donors at each locus, only the typed subset was used in association tests. A group of highly shared sequence variants was considered likely to be a technical artifact of the sequencing pipeline. A later analysis associated 15,000 to 20,000 TCR beta sequences with specific HLA alleles at a false discovery rate of 0.05. A further reported finding was that TCR beta sequences accurately predicted the HLA-A and HLA-B alleles for most subjects in the first cohort. Strong co-occurrence of HLA alleles, especially DR and DQ, made assigning TCR associations to individual alleles difficult. Across donors, most TCR sequences were observed very rarely, whereas some public TCRs were present in many individuals. In a later analysis, several top co-occurrence clusters were reported to appear linked to parvovirus B19, influenza, CMV and Epstein-Barr virus. Linkage disequilibrium might explain the correlated functional status among segregating V segments, but an unknown experimental factor could not be ruled out. Some IMGT-functional V segments, including TRBV6-2 and TRBV6-3, could not be told apart with the 87-base-pair reads, so those segments were excluded. A later analysis found that TCR association rates varied across HLA loci, with DRB1 alleles showing the most associated TCRs and HLA-C alleles the fewest. For the cohort, immune exposure information was limited to CMV serostatus. In a later genetic analysis, a missense DCLRE1C variant was associated with V-gene and J-gene trimming of TCR beta chains, and the association was replicated in an independent cohort. In the study, some 180 TCR beta chains were listed as associated with cytomegalovirus. The presence/absence analyses assumed that sequencing depth was roughly uniform across donors, and that assumption may not be true. Only TCR beta chains were sequenced in this cohort, and the absence of alpha or paired-chain data limited detectable features. Because counts were too low, 15 or so rarely observed V segments, including chromosome 9 orphons, were excluded from the earlier analysis of roughly 580 of the donors. Compared with the roughly 600-donor mean, donors in an Asian-associated ancestry cluster had fewer N-insertions in productive TCRs, according to a later genetic analysis. In a later analysis, HLA-associated TCR beta chains showed more clonal expansion and lower generation probabilities than non-associated chains that were equally common. Broadly in line with IMGT annotations, most TCR beta V segments showed up in productive rearrangements about 87% or about 30% of the time in an earlier analysis of 450 to 750 of the donors. Three of the identified cytomegalovirus-associated TCR beta chains were confirmed in vitro to be specific for cytomegalovirus antigens.

V loses 2 bases of germline sequence and J loses 0 bases, and the interval between the two ends is 11 bases. CDR1 and CDR2, per the germline V gene (reference sequence), are LNHDA and SQIVND. The CDR3 covers 16 residues, taking in both the cysteine and the phenylalanine. The retained sequence is limited to the CDR3, 48 bases, with the frame set at the first base. The V gene is TRBV19 and the J gene is TRBJ2-4; possibly the D gene is TRBD1, per 6 matching bases. Sequenced sample: PBMCs. The TCR comes from a man aged 50 or older in good health and CMV-seronegative. The sequenced DNA is TGTGCCAGTAGTATAAAGGGGGTGCGAGCCAAAAACATTCAGTACTTC. It codes for CASSIKGVRAKNIQYF. When the CDR3 is completed using the reference TRBV19 and TRBJ2-4 genes on either side, the full variable domain is DGGITQSPKYLFRKEGQNVTLSCEQNLNHDAMYWYRQDPGQGLRLIYYSQIVNDFQKGDIAEGYSVSREKKESFPLTVTSAQKNPTAFYLCASSIKGVRAKNIQYFGAGTRLSVL.